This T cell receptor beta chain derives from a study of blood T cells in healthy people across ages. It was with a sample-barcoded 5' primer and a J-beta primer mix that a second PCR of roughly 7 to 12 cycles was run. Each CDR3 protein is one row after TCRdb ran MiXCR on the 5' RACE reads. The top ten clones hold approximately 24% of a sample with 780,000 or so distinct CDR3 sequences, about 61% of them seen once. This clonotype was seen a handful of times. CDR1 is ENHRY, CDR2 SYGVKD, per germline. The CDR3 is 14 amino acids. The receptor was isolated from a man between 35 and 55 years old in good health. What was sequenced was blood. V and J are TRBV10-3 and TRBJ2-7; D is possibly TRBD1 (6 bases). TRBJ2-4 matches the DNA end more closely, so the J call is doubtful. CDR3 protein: CAISDSLVSDIQYF. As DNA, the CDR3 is TGTGCCATTTCGGACAGCCTTGTCTCCGACATTCAGTACTTC.